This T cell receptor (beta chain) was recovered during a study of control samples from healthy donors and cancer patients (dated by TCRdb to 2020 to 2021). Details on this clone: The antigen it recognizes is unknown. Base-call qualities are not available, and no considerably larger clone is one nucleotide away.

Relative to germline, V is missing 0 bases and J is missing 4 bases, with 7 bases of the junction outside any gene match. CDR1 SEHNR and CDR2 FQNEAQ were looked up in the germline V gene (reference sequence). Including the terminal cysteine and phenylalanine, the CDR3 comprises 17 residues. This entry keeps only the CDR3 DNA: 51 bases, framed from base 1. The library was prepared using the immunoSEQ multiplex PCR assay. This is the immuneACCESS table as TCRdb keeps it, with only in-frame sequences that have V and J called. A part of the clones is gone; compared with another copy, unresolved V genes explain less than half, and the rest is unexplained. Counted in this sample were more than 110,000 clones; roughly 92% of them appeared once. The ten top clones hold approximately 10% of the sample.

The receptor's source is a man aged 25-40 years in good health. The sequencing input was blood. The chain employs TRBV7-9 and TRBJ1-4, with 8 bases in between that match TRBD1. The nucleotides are TGTGCCAGCAGCTTAGCCCGGACAGGGAGGAATAATGAAAAACTGTTTTTT. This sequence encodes CASSLARTGRNNEKLFF.